This section outlines one TCR beta chain sequence together with its context. The target antigen is unknown. These data are taken from a study of beta chain features in type 1 diabetes. Study-wide results and caveats: PCR, the amplification step, might favor shorter templates, equally in patients and controls.

Expressed TCRB transcripts got sequenced, as all isolated RNA was reverse transcribed. The data were produced by immunoSEQ multiplex PCR, yet TCRdb's version contains in-frame clones alone and is incomplete. The data hold fewer than 350,000 clones, with about 20% observed a single time. CDR1 and CDR2 (germline): SGHAT, FQNNGV. The CDR3 sequence is 12 residues long. V was clipped by 5 bases and J by 8 bases; unmatched bases: 4. The receptor was derived from a woman in her late teens or twenties in good health. The V call is TRBV11-2, the J call TRBJ1-1; 8 bases are shared with TRBD1. The sequencing sample was made of naive CD4+ T cells from blood. CDR3 in amino acids: CASSPDREEAFF. CDR3 bases: TGTGCCAGCAGCCCGGACAGGGAAGAAGCTTTCTTT.